The 7 T cell receptor beta chains given below trace back to one sample, sequenced in a study of molecular identifiers for immune sequencing clone quantification. One entry per CDR3 protein results from TCRdb running MiXCR on the PCR reads. Of about 300,000 distinct CDR3 sequences in the sample, roughly a fifth were seen once. The sample taken for sequencing was naive CD8+ T cells from blood, with Jurkat cell RNA spiked in. The subset: FACS-sorted CD8+CD4-CCR7+CD45RA+ naive T cells. The receptors derive from a human donor in good health. Some libraries in this study had Jurkat cell RNA spiked in.

This clonotype appeared a single time. This may be a read error, as it is one base from a much larger clone. The rearrangement joins TRBV14 to TRBJ1-2; D might be TRBD1 (5 bases). Trimming pared 0 bases from V and 5 bases from J, leaving 10 bases between. Germline CDR1 is SGHDN and CDR2 is FVKESK. The CDR3 sequence is 14 residues long. Written as DNA, the CDR3 is TGTGCCAGCAGCCAAGAGATAGGGGCATATGGCTACACCTTC. Its protein product is CASSQEIGAYGYTF. The complete variable domain, with remaining parts taken from reference TRBV14 and TRBJ1-2, reads EAGVTQFPSHSVIEKGQTVTLRCDPISGHDNLYWYRRVMGKEIKFLLHFVKESKQDESGMPNNRFLAERTGGTYSTLKVQPAELEDSGVYFCASSQEIGAYGYTFGSGTRLTVV.

Ten or more counts support this clonotype. The chain employs TRBV28 and TRBJ1-1; no definite D call. V was trimmed by 6 bases and J by 4 bases, leaving 15 bases between them. CDR1 and CDR2 from the germline V gene are MDHEN and SYDVKM. The CDR3 spans 14 residues. CDR3 residues: CASRSRGSVTEAFF. The CDR3, as DNA: TGTGCCAGCAGGTCCCGGGGATCGGTCACTGAAGCTTTCTTT.

This clonotype has a handful of counts. This chain connects TRBV27 to TRBJ1-1, with D possibly TRBD1 on 6 matching bases. The CDR3 is 16 amino acids. V was pared by 8 bases and J by 4 bases, with 23 bases between. The V gene's germline CDR1 is MNHEY and CDR2 SMNVEV (reference sequence). The CDR3 region has the DNA TGTGCCAGCGGACAACAGGGTCTAAGGGTTGGCACTGAAGCTTTCTTT. Translation: CASGQQGLRVGTEAFF.

This clonotype occurred many times. The V and J genes are TRBV29-1 and TRBJ2-3; D is uncertain. Germline assignment: CDR1 SQVTM and CDR2 ANQGSEA. The CDR3 extends over 14 amino acids. Between the trimmed V and J ends, which lost 1 base and 5 bases, there was a span of 13 bases. The CDR3 region is CSVEGGGIGDTQYF. CDR3 DNA sequence: TGCAGCGTTGAAGGCGGCGGCATAGGAGATACGCAGTATTTT.

This clonotype was counted ten times or more. The chain links TRBV29-1 to TRBJ2-5; possibly TRBD1 for D (6 bases). The CDR3 extends over 14 amino acids. V was trimmed by 3 bases and J by 1 base, leaving 12 bases between them. From germline, CDR1 is SQVTM and CDR2 ANQGSEA. DNA of the CDR3: TGCAGCGTTGAGTGGGCAGGGGCCCAAGAGACCCAGTACTTC. As protein: CSVEWAGAQETQYF.

The table lists this clonotype with a count of one. A much bigger clone sits one base away, suggesting this may be a read error. The chain links TRBV14 to TRBJ2-7, with TRBD2 identical over 11 bases. The germline gives CDR1 SGHDN, CDR2 FVKESK. The CDR3 is 15 residues long. CDR3 sequence: CASSLRLAGSGERYF. The CDR3 region has the DNA TGTGCCAGCAGCCTACGACTAGCGGGATCGGGAGAGCGGTACTTC.

This clonotype was seen many times. The J gene is TRBJ2-7, the V gene TRBV5-1, with TRBD2 as a possible D gene (5 bases). CDR1 is SGHRS and CDR2 is YFSETQ in the germline V gene. The CDR3 spans 12 residues. Trimming left V 5 bases short and J 5 bases short, with 11 bases between. The DNA of the CDR3 is TGCGCCAGCAGTCCGGACGGGGACGAGCAGTACTTC. Its protein is CASSPDGDEQYF. The whole variable domain, remainder taken from reference TRBV5-1 and TRBJ2-7, is KAGVTQTPRYLIKTRGQQVTLSCSPISGHRSVSWYQQTPGQGLQFLFEYFSETQRNKGNFPGRFSGRQFSNSRSEMNVSTLELGDSALYLCASSPDGDEQYFGPGTRLTVT.